Presented here are 12 T cell receptor beta chains from one specimen sequenced in a study of PD-L1 blockade in urothelial cancer. Generated by immunoSEQ multiplex PCR, the TCRdb table keeps only in-frame clones and is missing some. The repertoire holds 17,000 or so clones, with around 90% as singletons. The starting material was PBMCs, obtained around atezolizumab (anti-PD-L1) treatment. The receptor set was obtained from a man in his fifties with urothelial cancer.

The rearrangement joins TRBV2 to TRBJ1-1, with 10 positions matching TRBD1. CDR1 and CDR2 (germline): SNHLY, FYNNEI. The junction had 4 bases not matched to a gene; V was cut back by 4 bases and J by 5 bases. CDR3 length equals 14 residues. The CDR3 region has the DNA TGTGCCAGCAGTGTACGGGACAGGGGTACTGAAGCTTTCTTT. Protein sequence: CASSVRDRGTEAFF.

The chain combines TRBV7-9 with TRBJ1-6; a weak D match, TRBD1 (5 bases). The CDR3 loop spans 18 amino acids. Germline assignment: CDR1 SEHNR and CDR2 FQNEAQ (reference sequence). V was clipped by 5 bases and J by 0 bases, with 17 bases between them. The CDR3 reads CASSPGHPGSSYNSPLHF. The CDR3 nucleotides read TGTGCCAGCAGCCCCGGACACCCCGGGAGCTCCTATAATTCACCCCTCCACTTT.

The rearrangement uses TRBV18 and TRBJ2-6; D perhaps matches TRBD2 (5 bases). Trimming removed 1 base from V and 1 base from J, with 14 bases in between. The CDR3 runs 18 residues. Per the germline V gene, CDR1 is KGHSH and CDR2 is LQKENI. The CDR3 DNA is TGTGCCAGCTCACCACGAGGGATCCCACCGTCTGGGGCCAACGTCCTGACTTTC. It codes for CASSPRGIPPSGANVLTF.

The CDR3 bases are TGTGCCAGCAGCTTAGGACTAGAAGGTTATGAGCAGTTCTTC. Protein product: CASSLGLEGYEQFF. The chain is built from TRBV7-9 and TRBJ2-1; possibly TRBD2 for D (6 bases). Trimming cost V 1 base and J 8 bases, with 12 bases left between them. Germline V gene sequence: CDR1 SEHNR, CDR2 FQNEAQ (reference sequence). The CDR3 loop spans 14 amino acids.

V usage is TRBV28 and J usage is TRBJ1-1; weak D call: TRBD1 (5 bases). This CDR3 has 12 residues. The ends were cut back, 4 bases at V and 4 bases at J, with 7 bases in the middle. Germline assignment: CDR1 MDHEN and CDR2 SYDVKM. CDR3 sequence: CASSSRVTEAFF. CDR3 in DNA: TGTGCCAGCAGTTCCAGGGTCACTGAAGCTTTCTTT.

This clone was observed a handful of times. This chain links TRBV30 with TRBJ1-2; TRBD1 matches at 7 bases. The length of the CDR3 is 14 residues. V lost 3 bases and J lost 5; bases outside the gene matches: 9. Germline V gene data show CDR1 as GTSNPN and CDR2 as SVGIG (reference sequence). The CDR3 DNA is TGTGCCTGGAGAAGCCGGGACAGTATTTATGGCTACACCTTC. Translated: CAWRSRDSIYGYTF.

The rearrangement links TRBV5-1 to TRBJ1-4; the match to TRBD1 covers 10 bases. The CDR3 sequence is 17 residues long. The J segment lost 0 bases and the V segment lost 4 bases, leaving 6 bases of the junction unmatched. In germline, CDR1 is SGHRS, CDR2 YFSETQ. In nucleotides, the CDR3 is TGCGCCAGCAGCCTTACCGGGACAGGGGCAACTAATGAAAAACTGTTTTTT. This gives the protein CASSLTGTGATNEKLFF.

This rearrangement joins TRBV7-3 to TRBJ2-2; TRBD1 might be the D (5 bases). V was trimmed by 5 bases and J by 5 bases, leaving 6 bases between them. Germline V CDR1 and CDR2: SGHTA, FQGTGA. CDR3 length: 12 amino acids. The DNA of the CDR3 is TGTGCCAGCAGCAAGGGGACCGGGGAGCTGTTTTTT. Amino acid sequence: CASSKGTGELFF.

The chain links TRBV13 to TRBJ2-2; 9 positions agree with TRBD1. Germline trimming cut 5 bases from V and 3 bases from J; bases unmatched to any gene: 16. This CDR3 spans 19 amino acids. From germline, CDR1 is PRHDT and CDR2 FYEKMQ (reference sequence). CDR3 sequence (DNA): TGTGCCAGCAGCGCCCGACAGGGGGAAGAAGCGAGGTACACCGGGGAGCTGTTTTTT. Translated: CASSARQGEEARYTGELFF.

As DNA, the CDR3 is TGTGCCAGCAGCTCTTATGGCACCAACACTGAAGCTTTCTTT. Its translation is CASSSYGTNTEAFF. This chain connects TRBV11-1 to TRBJ1-1, with D uncertain. This CDR3 region has 14 residues. Germline V gene sequence: CDR1 SGHAT, CDR2 FQDESV (reference sequence). V was trimmed by 4 bases and J by 2 bases, leaving 11 bases between them.

V usage is TRBV7-9 and J usage is TRBJ2-3; D is perhaps TRBD2 (5 bases). The length of the CDR3 is 15 residues. V lost 1 base and J lost 8, with 16 bases in between. Germline V gives CDR1 SEHNR, CDR2 FQNEAQ (reference sequence). The CDR3 reads CASSLEGFLARTQYF. CDR3 bases: TGTGCCAGCAGCTTAGAGGGTTTCCTAGCACGTACGCAGTATTTT.

The rearrangement uses TRBV7-8 and TRBJ2-6; 9 positions agree with TRBD1. This CDR3 spans 18 amino acids. Trimming removed 2 bases from V and 0 bases from J; junction bases left unmatched: 5. CDR1 is SGHVS, CDR2 FQNEAQ, per germline. The CDR3 is CASSLTRDRVSGANVLTF. In nucleotides, the CDR3 is TGTGCCAGCAGCTTAACCCGGGACAGGGTCTCTGGGGCCAACGTCCTGACTTTC.